This TCR beta chain was obtained from a study of T cells in Graves' hyperthyroidism and ophthalmopathy. Researchers took RNA transcripts and amplified the TCR beta CDR3 regions from them. When the TCR CDR3 underwent first-round RT-PCR, the HTBI primer set was used. MiXCR, applied by TCRdb to the multiplex PCR reads, yields one record per CDR3 protein. The table records about 260,000 distinct CDR3 sequences, around a quarter of them present only once. The sample holds many counts of this clonotype. The CDR3 has 16 amino acids. V trimming: 2 bases; J trimming: 2 bases; junction bases outside the gene matches: 7. Germline V CDR1 and CDR2: ENHRY, SYGVKD.

The chain employs TRBV10-3 and TRBJ2-7; 9 positions agree with TRBD2. The TCR was taken from a man aged 35-49 years with Graves' hyperthyroidism that later progressed to Graves' ophthalmopathy. The specimen sequenced was blood. CDR3 sequence (DNA): TGTGCCATCAGTGAGGCGGGAGGGTCCCGGCCCTACGAGCAGTACTTC. This codes for CAISEAGGSRPYEQYF.